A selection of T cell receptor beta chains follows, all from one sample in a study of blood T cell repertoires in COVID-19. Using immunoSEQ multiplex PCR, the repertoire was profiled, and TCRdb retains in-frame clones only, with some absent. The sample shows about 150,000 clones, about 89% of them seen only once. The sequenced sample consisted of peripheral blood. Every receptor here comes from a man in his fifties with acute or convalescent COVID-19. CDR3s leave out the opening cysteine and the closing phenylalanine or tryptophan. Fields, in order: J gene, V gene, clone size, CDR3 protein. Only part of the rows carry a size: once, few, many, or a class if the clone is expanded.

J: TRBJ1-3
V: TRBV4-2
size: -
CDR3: ASSQAGQGNTIY

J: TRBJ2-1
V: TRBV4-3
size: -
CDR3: ASSRNRGTYNEQF

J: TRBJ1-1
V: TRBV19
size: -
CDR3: ASSFRRGAYTEAF

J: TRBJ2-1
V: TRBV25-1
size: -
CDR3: ASSEGGLSVQF

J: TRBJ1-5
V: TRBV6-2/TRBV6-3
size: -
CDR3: ASSLQLSNQPQH

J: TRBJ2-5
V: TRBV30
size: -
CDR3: ARTSGVQETQY

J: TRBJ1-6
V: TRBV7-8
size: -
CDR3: ASSSWTGRNSPLH

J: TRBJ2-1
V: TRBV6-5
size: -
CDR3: ASSYLGQGDEQF

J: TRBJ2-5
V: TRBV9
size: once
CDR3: ASSAGGTQETQY

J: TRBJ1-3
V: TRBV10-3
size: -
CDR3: AISPGMYSGNTIY

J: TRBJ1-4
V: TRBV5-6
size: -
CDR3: ASSAGAGNEKLF

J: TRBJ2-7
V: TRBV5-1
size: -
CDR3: ASSLGARGYTYEQY

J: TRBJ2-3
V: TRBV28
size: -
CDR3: ASSSPSGVGTDTQY

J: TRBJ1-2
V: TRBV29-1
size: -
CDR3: SVDRGYGYT

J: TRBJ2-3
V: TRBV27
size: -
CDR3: ASSLWRASGSLGSDTQY

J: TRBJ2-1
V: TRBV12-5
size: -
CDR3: ASGLVPGLGQGRLGRNEQF

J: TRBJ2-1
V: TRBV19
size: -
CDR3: ASSLNRGQGINNEQF

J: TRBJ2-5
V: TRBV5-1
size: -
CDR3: ASSLERYQETQY

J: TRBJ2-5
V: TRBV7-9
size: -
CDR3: ASSLRDRGFETQY

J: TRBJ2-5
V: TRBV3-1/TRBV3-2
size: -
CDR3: ASSQPKTSGGARPQY

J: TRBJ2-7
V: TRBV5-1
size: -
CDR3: ASSPLAGADEQY

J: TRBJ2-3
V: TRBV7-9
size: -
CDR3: ASSSTSGGAVTQY

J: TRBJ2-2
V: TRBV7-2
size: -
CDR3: ASSLSFARELF

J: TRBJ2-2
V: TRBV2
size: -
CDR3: ASGGQGPAGTGELF

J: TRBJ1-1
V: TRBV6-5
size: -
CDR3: ASSYSAGNTEAF

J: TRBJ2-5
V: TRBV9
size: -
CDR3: ASSTTSGGWETQY

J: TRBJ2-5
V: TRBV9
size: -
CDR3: ASSGAASGLETQY

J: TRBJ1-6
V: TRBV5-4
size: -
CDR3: ASAGQNNSPLH

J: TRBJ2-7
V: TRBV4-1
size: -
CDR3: ASSQDPGGIEQY

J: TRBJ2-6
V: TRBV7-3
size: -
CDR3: ASSLNPPSSGANVLT

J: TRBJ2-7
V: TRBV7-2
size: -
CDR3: ASSLTSGYYEQY

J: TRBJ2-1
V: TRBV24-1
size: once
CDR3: ATSDSGRGWQDEQF

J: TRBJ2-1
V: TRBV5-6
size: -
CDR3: ASSFVSGVVNEQF

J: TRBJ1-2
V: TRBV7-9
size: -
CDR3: ASSLGTGDGYT

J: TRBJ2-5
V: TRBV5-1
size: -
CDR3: ASSPDRGETQY

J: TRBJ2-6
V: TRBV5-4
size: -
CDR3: ASSKPGQGLSGANVLT

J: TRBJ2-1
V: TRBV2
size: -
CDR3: ASMGFSSYNEQF

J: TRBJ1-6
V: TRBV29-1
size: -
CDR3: SEGPENYNSPLH

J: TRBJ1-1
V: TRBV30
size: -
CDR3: AWRLRGLVEAF

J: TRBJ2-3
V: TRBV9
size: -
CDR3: ASSVTHKVGGSADTQY